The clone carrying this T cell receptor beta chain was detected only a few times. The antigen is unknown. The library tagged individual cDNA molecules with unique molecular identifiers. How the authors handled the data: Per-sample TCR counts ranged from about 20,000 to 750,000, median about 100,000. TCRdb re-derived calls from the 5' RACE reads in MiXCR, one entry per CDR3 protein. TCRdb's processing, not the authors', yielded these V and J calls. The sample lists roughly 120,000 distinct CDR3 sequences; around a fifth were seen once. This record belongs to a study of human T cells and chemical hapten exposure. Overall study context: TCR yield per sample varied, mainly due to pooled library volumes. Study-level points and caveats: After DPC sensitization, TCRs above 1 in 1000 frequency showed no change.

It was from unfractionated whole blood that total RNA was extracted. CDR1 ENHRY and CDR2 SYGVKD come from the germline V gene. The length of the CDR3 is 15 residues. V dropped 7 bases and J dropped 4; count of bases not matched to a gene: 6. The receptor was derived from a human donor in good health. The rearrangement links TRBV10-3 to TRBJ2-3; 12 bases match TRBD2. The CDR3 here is CAITSTSGSADTQYF. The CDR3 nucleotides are TGTGCCATCACCTCGACTAGCGGGAGCGCAGATACGCAGTATTTT.